What follows are 25 T cell receptor beta chains derived from one specimen sequenced in a study of OX40 agonist ivuxolimab in advanced cancers. Profiled with immunoSEQ multiplex PCR; TCRdb holds only in-frame clones, not every one. The profile shows 90,000 to 100,000 clones, about 85% of them singletons. The sample consisted of CD4+ or CD8+ T cells sorted from blood, taken in a trial of the OX40 agonist ivuxolimab. The receptors here all came from an adult with an advanced solid tumor such as melanoma, head and neck, liver or kidney cancer.

This sequence joins TRBV13 and TRBJ2-6; 10 bases map to TRBD1. J was trimmed by 0 bases and V by 3 bases; bases with no gene match: 8. Germline values: CDR1 PRHDT, CDR2 FYEKMQ (reference sequence). The CDR3 loop spans 19 amino acids. The CDR3 DNA reads as TGTGCCAGCAGCTTTCGGCGGACAGGGGGATTCTCTGGGGCCAACGTCCTGACTTTC. Protein sequence: CASSFRRTGGFSGANVLTF.

The chain links TRBV11-2 to TRBJ2-1; 9 nucleotides align to TRBD2. V was pared by 5 bases and J by 1 base, with 3 bases of the junction left unmatched. Germline CDR1 is SGHAT and CDR2 is FQNNGV. The CDR3 runs 15 residues. The DNA of the CDR3 is TGTGCCAGCAGCCCAGCGGGAGGATCCTACAATGAGCAGTTCTTC. Its protein product is CASSPAGGSYNEQFF.

The chain is built from TRBV18 and TRBJ2-2; TRBD1 is a possible D gene (6 bases). The CDR3 covers 15 residues. V lost 2 bases and J lost 6, with 13 bases in between. Germline V CDR1 and CDR2: KGHSH, LQKENI. CDR3 in amino acids: CASSPIQGEAGELFF. The CDR3 DNA is TGTGCCAGCTCACCAATACAGGGTGAGGCCGGGGAGCTGTTTTTT.

The chain uses TRBV28 and TRBJ1-1; D ambiguous. The CDR3 consists of 12 residues. Trimming pared 11 bases from V and 4 bases from J, leaving 14 bases between. Germline V gives CDR1 MDHEN, CDR2 SYDVKM. The CDR3 DNA follows: TGTGCCTCCCAAACGGGGAGCACTGAAGCTTTCTTT. Residues: CASQTGSTEAFF.

The chain combines TRBV28 with TRBJ2-7; 10 positions agree with TRBD2. Germline values: CDR1 MDHEN, CDR2 SYDVKM. The CDR3 sequence is 14 residues long. With V trimmed by 6 bases and J by 2 bases, 4 bases remained unmatched. In nucleotides, the CDR3 is TGTGCCAGCAGACTAGCGGGGACTACCTACGAGCAGTACTTC. Protein sequence: CASRLAGTTYEQYF.

This chain joins TRBV9 and TRBJ2-3; 7 bases fit TRBD2. The CDR3 extends over 15 amino acids. Germline V CDR1 and CDR2: SGDLS, YYNGEE. V shed 0 bases, J shed 2 bases, and the junction held 3 bases outside the gene matches. The CDR3 sequence: CASSVDLAATDTQYF. CDR3 DNA: TGTGCCAGCAGCGTAGATCTAGCGGCCACAGATACGCAGTATTTT.

The chain joins TRBV28 to TRBJ1-5; the match to TRBD1 covers 9 bases. The V and J ends lost 5 bases and 2 bases, in that order; junction bases with no gene match: 7. The CDR3 runs to 16 residues. Germline V gene lookup returns CDR1 MDHEN and CDR2 SYDVKM. The CDR3 nucleotides read TGTGCCAGCAGTCGGGAACAGGGGGCTCGCAATCAGCCCCAGCATTTT. Its protein product is CASSREQGARNQPQHF.

The J gene is TRBJ2-3, the V gene TRBV2; D gene ambiguous. The germline CDR1 and CDR2 sequences are SNHLY and FYNNEI. The CDR3 has 13 residues. Trimming stripped 3 bases from V and 6 bases from J, with 10 bases between. The DNA of the CDR3 is TGTGCCAGCAGTGAGCTCCATCTGGATACGCAGTATTTT. Translated: CASSELHLDTQYF.

The chain couples TRBV10-2 to TRBJ2-1; D unresolved. Germline-derived CDR1 and CDR2 are WSHSY and SAAADI. This CDR3 is 15 amino acids long. V lost 1 base, J lost 0 bases, and 7 bases lay in between. CDR3 in amino acids: CASSEYPGSYNEQFF. DNA of the CDR3: TGCGCCAGCAGTGAGTATCCCGGCTCCTACAATGAGCAGTTCTTC.

This sequence joins TRBV30 and TRBJ1-6; D is uncertain. Germline CDR1 reads GTSNPN; CDR2 reads SVGIG (reference sequence). V was shortened by 7 bases and J by 6 bases, with 16 bases between the two germline ends. The CDR3 is 14 residues long. The CDR3 DNA reads TGTGCCTTCGCCCCCCGGGCAGCTAATTCACCCCTCCACTTT. It codes for CAFAPRAANSPLHF.

CDR3: CASGRQGREQPQHF. DNA of the CDR3: TGTGCCAGCGGCCGACAGGGTCGGGAGCAGCCCCAGCATTTT. The rearrangement joins TRBV28 to TRBJ1-5; TRBD1 aligns across 7 bases. The CDR3 extends over 14 amino acids. Germline V gene data show CDR1 as MDHEN and CDR2 as SYDVKM. J lost 7 bases, V lost 8 bases, and 11 bases had no gene match. Variable domain in full (rest from reference TRBV28 and TRBJ1-5): DVKVTQSSRYLVKRTGEKVFLECVQDMDHENMFWYRQDPGLGLRLIYFSYDVKMKEKGDIPEGYSVSREKKERFSLILESASTNQTSMYLCASGRQGREQPQHFGDGTRLSIL.

V usage is TRBV6-5 and J usage is TRBJ1-2; the D is unclear. The V end lost 2 bases, the J end lost 10 bases, and 11 bases lay between the germline ends. Germline V CDR1 and CDR2: MNHEY, SVGAGI. The CDR3 sequence is 12 residues long. This CDR3 reads CASSYDRRNYTF. The DNA of the CDR3 is TGTGCCAGCAGTTACGACCGGAGGAACTACACCTTC.

The chain links TRBV7-9 to TRBJ2-1; D perhaps matches TRBD1 (5 bases). V was clipped by 1 base and J by 12 bases, with 13 bases between them. CDR1 SEHNR and CDR2 FQNEAQ come from the germline V gene (reference sequence). This CDR3 is 13 amino acids long. Written as DNA, the CDR3 is TGTGCCAGCAGCTTAGTGGGGCCGCTGGGGCAGTTCTTC. Translated: CASSLVGPLGQFF.

The chain couples TRBV5-1 to TRBJ2-1, with D possibly matching TRBD2 (6 bases). Trimming pared 2 bases from V and 3 bases from J, leaving 12 bases between. The germline gives CDR1 SGHRS, CDR2 YFSETQ. This CDR3 comprises 15 residues. This chain's CDR3 is CASSLGSSGYNEQFF. The CDR3 region has the DNA TGCGCCAGCAGCTTAGGTAGTAGCGGCTACAATGAGCAGTTCTTC.

The chain uses TRBV6-4 and TRBJ2-7; TRBD2 matches at 15 bases. This CDR3 has 16 residues. Germline values: CDR1 MRHNA, CDR2 SNTAGT. V lost 5 bases and J lost 2; bases outside the gene matches: 4. This chain's CDR3 is CASSTGTSGRPYEQYV. The CDR3 nucleotides read TGTGCCAGCAGTACCGGGACTAGCGGGAGGCCCTACGAGCAGTACGTC.

The chain links TRBV5-4 to TRBJ1-4; D remains unclear. Germline V lookup: CDR1 SGHNT, CDR2 YYREEE (reference sequence). Trimming cost V 0 bases and J 5 bases, with 8 bases left between them. This CDR3 has 14 residues. The CDR3 DNA reads TGTGCCAGCAGCTTGGAAGGACGGAATGAAAAACTGTTTTTT. The encoded protein is CASSLEGRNEKLFF. Based on the CDR3 plus reference TRBV5-4 and TRBJ1-4, the full variable domain is ETGVTQSPTHLIKTRGQQVTLRCSSQSGHNTVSWYQQALGQGPQFIFQYYREEENGRGNFPPRFSGLQFPNYSSELNVNALELDDSALYLCASSLEGRNEKLFFGSGTQLSVL.

V gene TRBV11-1 combines with J gene TRBJ1-2, with 7 bases matching TRBD1. CDR1 is SGHAT and CDR2 is FQDESV in the germline V gene (reference sequence). Trimming took 5 bases from V and 0 from J; bases not matched to a gene: 6. This CDR3 comprises 15 residues. CDR3 sequence (DNA): TGTGCCAGCAGCAAAGGGACAGTGGCTAACTATGGCTACACCTTC. Its translation is CASSKGTVANYGYTF. The variable domain in full, with the rest retrieved from reference TRBV11-1 and TRBJ1-2, is EAEVAQSPRYKITEKSQAVAFWCDPISGHATLYWYRQILGQGPELLVQFQDESVVDDSQLPKDRFSAERLKGVDSTLKIQPAELGDSAMYLCASSKGTVANYGYTFGSGTRLTVV.

This rearrangement joins TRBV7-9 to TRBJ2-5, with no clear D. The CDR3 has 14 amino acids. Looked up from germline, CDR1 is SEHNR and CDR2 is FQNEAQ (reference sequence). Trimming removed 1 base from V and 1 base from J, with 7 bases in between. CDR3 protein: CASSLGASQETQYF. The CDR3 bases are TGTGCCAGCAGCTTAGGGGCTAGCCAAGAGACCCAGTACTTC.

This chain joins TRBV7-3 and TRBJ1-6; D unresolved. This CDR3 comprises 11 residues. Germline CDR1 SGHTA, CDR2 FQGTGA. V was trimmed by 5 bases and J by 18 bases, leaving 14 bases between them. The CDR3 bases are TGTGCCAGCAGCCCAACCCGGGCACCCCACTTT. Its translation is CASSPTRAPHF. The full variable domain, with the rest looked up from reference TRBV7-3 and TRBJ1-6, is GAGVSQTPSNKVTEKGKYVELRCDPISGHTALYWYRQSLGQGPEFLIYFQGTGAADDSGLPNDRFFAVRPEGSVSTLKIQRTERGDSAVYLCASSPTRAPHFGNGTRLTVT.

The V call is TRBV7-2, the J call TRBJ1-3; no clear D. CDR1 is SGHTA, CDR2 FQGNSA, per germline. Trimming took 0 bases from V and 1 from J, leaving 10 bases between them. The CDR3 covers 16 residues. This CDR3 reads CASSLAGGNSGNTIYF. The CDR3 coding sequence is TGTGCCAGCAGCTTAGCGGGCGGGAATTCTGGAAACACCATATATTTT.

The chain joins TRBV4-1 to TRBJ1-1; possible D gene TRBD1, 5 bases. In germline, CDR1 is MGHRA, CDR2 YSYEKL. The CDR3 has 15 residues. Trimming shortened V by 3 bases and J by 1 base, and 12 bases separated the two germline ends. The CDR3 DNA follows: TGCGCCAGCAGCCAGGGAAGACAGCGGAACACTGAAGCTTTCTTT. It specifies CASSQGRQRNTEAFF.

The rearrangement uses TRBV28 and TRBJ1-1, with D tentatively TRBD1 (6 bases). The CDR3 is made up of 14 amino acids. V lost 8 bases and J 5 bases, leaving 18 bases between the germline ends. Germline lookup yields CDR1 MDHEN and CDR2 SYDVKM. DNA of the CDR3: TGTGCCAGCGGGGGGGACATGAGGGGAACTGAAGCTTTCTTT. Residues: CASGGDMRGTEAFF. The full variable domain, in which reference TRBV28 and TRBJ1-1 provide the parts outside the CDR3, is DVKVTQSSRYLVKRTGEKVFLECVQDMDHENMFWYRQDPGLGLRLIYFSYDVKMKEKGDIPEGYSVSREKKERFSLILESASTNQTSMYLCASGGDMRGTEAFFGQGTRLTVV.

The chain is built from TRBV6-1 and TRBJ1-2; D is unclear. This CDR3 is built from 13 residues. Deletions cut 1 base from V and 4 bases from J, with 7 bases between. Germline lookup yields CDR1 MNHNS and CDR2 SASEGT. CDR3 sequence: CASSEESIYGYTF. The CDR3 region has the DNA TGTGCCAGCAGTGAAGAGTCTATCTATGGCTACACCTTC.

The chain employs TRBV4-3 and TRBJ1-4; TRBD1 might be the D (6 bases). CDR1 is LGHNA, CDR2 YSLEER, per germline. This CDR3 spans 15 amino acids. The V and J ends lost 2 bases and 4 bases respectively, with 11 bases between them. The CDR3 coding sequence is TGCGCCAGCAGCCAATTGACAGGTGGTAATGAAAAACTGTTTTTT. Encoded protein: CASSQLTGGNEKLFF.

This clone showed up just a few times. J is TRBJ2-5 and V is TRBV7-3; 10 nucleotides agree with TRBD2. V lost 5 bases and J lost 4; bases outside the gene matches: 7. The CDR3 loop spans 15 amino acids. Germline V gene sequence: CDR1 SGHTA, CDR2 FQGTGA. The CDR3 nucleotides are TGTGCCAGCAGCGTCCTAGCGGGAGCGGGAGAGACCCAGTACTTC. Translated, it gives CASSVLAGAGETQYF.